One and the same sample provided the 32 T cell receptor beta chains below, sequenced in a study of blood T cell repertoires in COVID-19. This table comes from immunoSEQ multiplex PCR, and its TCRdb copy is limited to in-frame clones, with some not included. The sample lists fewer than 250,000 clones; 80% to 90% were seen once. The sequencing input was PBMCs or T cells enriched from blood (not recorded which). The receptor set was obtained from a woman aged 45-65 years with acute COVID-19.

The chain couples TRBV19 to TRBJ2-3, with 13 bases that match TRBD2. The CDR3 sequence is 17 residues long. The germline gives CDR1 LNHDA, CDR2 SQIVND (reference sequence). Trimming took 3 bases from V and 4 from J; bases not matched to a gene: 7. CDR3 region: CASSMSATSGRPDTQYF. The CDR3 DNA reads as TGTGCCAGTAGTATGTCCGCGACTAGCGGGAGGCCAGATACGCAGTATTTT. The full variable domain, rest sourced from reference TRBV19 and TRBJ2-3, is DGGITQSPKYLFRKEGQNVTLSCEQNLNHDAMYWYRQDPGQGLRLIYYSQIVNDFQKGDIAEGYSVSREKKESFPLTVTSAQKNPTAFYLCASSMSATSGRPDTQYFGPGTRLTVL.

V usage is TRBV19 and J usage is TRBJ1-1; 9 nucleotides agree with TRBD1. The J segment lost 3 bases and the V segment lost 4 bases, leaving 0 bases of the junction unmatched. The CDR3 has 13 residues. The germline CDR1 and CDR2 sequences are LNHDA and SQIVND (reference sequence). CDR3 nucleotides: TGTGCCAGTAGTAGGGACAGGGACACTGAAGCTTTCTTT. It encodes CASSRDRDTEAFF. Looking up the rest from reference TRBV19 and TRBJ1-1 gives the full variable domain: DGGITQSPKYLFRKEGQNVTLSCEQNLNHDAMYWYRQDPGQGLRLIYYSQIVNDFQKGDIAEGYSVSREKKESFPLTVTSAQKNPTAFYLCASSRDRDTEAFFGQGTRLTVV.

The chain recombines TRBV3-1 (or the pseudogene TRBV3-2) with TRBJ2-3; perhaps TRBD1 as D (6 bases). V was clipped by 3 bases and J by 6 bases, with 16 bases between them. In germline, CDR1 is LGHDT, CDR2 YNNKEL (reference sequence). CDR3 length: 15 amino acids. CDR3 loop: CASSQRQGLWDTQYF. CDR3 DNA: TGTGCCAGCAGCCAGAGGCAGGGGCTATGGGATACGCAGTATTTT.

The chain carries TRBV10-3 and TRBJ2-3; D might be TRBD2 (6 bases). The germline CDR1 and CDR2 sequences are ENHRY and SYGVKD. This CDR3 spans 14 amino acids. The V gene lost 7 bases and the J gene lost 8 bases, with 19 bases spanning the gap. The CDR3 loop is CAIMGGILGRTQYF. In DNA form, the CDR3 reads TGTGCCATCATGGGCGGGATCCTTGGGCGTACGCAGTATTTT.

The chain joins TRBV28 to TRBJ2-5; 7 positions match TRBD1. The CDR3 has 14 amino acids. Losses at the gene ends were 6 bases for V and 3 bases for J; bases not matched to a gene: 7. Per germline, CDR1 MDHEN and CDR2 SYDVKM. DNA for the CDR3: TGTGCCAGCAGCAGTCAGGGGGTAAAAGAGACCCAGTACTTC. Translating it yields CASSSQGVKETQYF.

V gene TRBV5-1 combines with J gene TRBJ2-2; 8 nucleotides line up with TRBD2. The ends lost 4 bases at V and 3 bases at J; junction bases unmatched: 5. In germline, CDR1 is SGHRS, CDR2 YFSETQ. This CDR3 contains 15 residues. Here the CDR3 DNA reads TGCGCCAGCAGCCAGGTGACTAGCGACACCGGGGAGCTGTTTTTT. Protein sequence: CASSQVTSDTGELFF.

The chain links TRBV2 to TRBJ1-6, with D uncertain. The CDR3 length is 13 residues. Between the trimmed V and J ends, which lost 7 bases and 7 bases, there was a span of 11 bases. Germline V gene lookup returns CDR1 SNHLY and CDR2 FYNNEI. The CDR3 DNA is TGTGCCAGCAAGGCGGGATCCAATTCACCCCTCCACTTT. This codes for CASKAGSNSPLHF.

The chain carries TRBV7-9 and TRBJ2-4, with D possibly matching TRBD1 (6 bases). Germline lookup yields CDR1 SEHNR and CDR2 FQNEAQ (reference sequence). V dropped 3 bases and J dropped 0 bases, with 15 bases sitting between them. CDR3 length: 17 residues. The CDR3 region is CASSFEQGMGAKNIQYF. CDR3 in DNA: TGTGCCAGCAGCTTCGAACAGGGTATGGGAGCCAAAAACATTCAGTACTTC.

The rearrangement uses TRBV6-5 and TRBJ2-2; possible D gene TRBD2, 6 bases. CDR3 size: 16 residues. The germline V gene has CDR1 MNHEY and CDR2 SVGAGI. V dropped 4 bases and J dropped 4 bases, with 16 bases sitting between them. The CDR3 sequence is CASSSLRLGGTGELFF. The CDR3 DNA follows: TGTGCCAGCAGTTCTCTCCGATTGGGGGGCACCGGGGAGCTGTTTTTT.

The V call is TRBV12-5, the J call TRBJ1-1, with 7 bases aligning to TRBD1. The CDR3 sequence is 14 residues long. Trimming at V came to 7 bases and at J to 5 bases, leaving 10 bases not matched to a gene. The germline V gene has CDR1 LGHNT and CDR2 FRNRAP. Here the CDR3 reads CASARRGRGTEAFF. The CDR3 bases are TGTGCTAGTGCTCGGAGGGGGCGAGGGACTGAAGCTTTCTTT.

The rearrangement links TRBV2 to TRBJ2-1, with 8 positions matching TRBD1. In germline, CDR1 is SNHLY, CDR2 FYNNEI. The CDR3 consists of 12 residues. V lost 7 bases to trimming and J lost 9 bases; unmatched junction nucleotides: 5. For the CDR3, the DNA is TGTGCCAGCACTGGGACAGGCGGTGAGCAGTTCTTC. It is translated as CASTGTGGEQFF.

The chain couples TRBV16 to TRBJ2-1; D might be TRBD1 (5 bases). Looked up from germline, CDR1 is KGHSY and CDR2 is FQNENV. Trimming removed 2 bases from V and 6 bases from J, with 20 bases in between. The CDR3 covers 17 residues. In DNA, the CDR3 is TGTGCCAGCAGCCAAGCGCAGGGAAACAAGGGGTCCAATGAGCAGTTCTTC. Protein: CASSQAQGNKGSNEQFF. Filled out from reference TRBV16 and TRBJ2-1, the complete variable domain reads GEEVAQTPKHLVRGEGQKAKLYCAPIKGHSYVFWYQQVLKNEFKFLISFQNENVFDETGMPKERFSAKCLPNSPCSLEIQATKLEDSAVYFCASSQAQGNKGSNEQFFGPGTRLTVL.

This rearrangement joins TRBV11-2 to TRBJ2-7; 7 positions agree with TRBD1. This CDR3 comprises 15 residues. Unmatched junction bases numbered 7, after V lost 1 base and J lost 4 bases. Germline V gene data show CDR1 as SGHAT and CDR2 as FQNNGV. The CDR3 DNA is TGTGCCAGCAGCTTAGGGGGGACAGCGAATTACGAGCAGTACTTC. It specifies CASSLGGTANYEQYF.

The chain's CDR3 is CASGYKSRGSAYIQETQYF. The CDR3 DNA reads as TGTGCCAGCGGCTATAAGTCAAGGGGCAGCGCGTATATTCAAGAGACCCAGTACTTC. This sequence joins TRBV7-2 and TRBJ2-5; weak D call: TRBD1 (5 bases). The CDR3 consists of 19 residues. Germline-derived CDR1 and CDR2 are SGHTA and FQGNSA. V was cut by 8 bases and J by 2 bases, with 30 bases left in between.

CDR3 loop: CASSLASSGNTIYF. CDR3 bases: TGTGCCAGCAGCTTAGCCAGCTCTGGAAACACCATATATTTT. The chain employs TRBV7-9 and TRBJ1-3; D is unresolved. Between the trimmed V and J ends, which lost 0 bases and 0 bases, there was a span of 3 bases. Germline V gene lookup returns CDR1 SEHNR and CDR2 FQNEAQ (reference sequence). The CDR3 has 14 residues.

The chain is built from TRBV5-6 and TRBJ2-7, with 8 nucleotides matching TRBD1. The CDR3 is 14 residues long. V shed 0 bases and J 5 bases; nucleotides not matched to a gene: 4. Germline V gene sequence: CDR1 SGHDT, CDR2 YYEEEE. The DNA for the CDR3 is TGTGCCAGCAGCTTGGCGCAGGGGGCCCACGAGCAGTACTTC. Translation gives CASSLAQGAHEQYF.

DNA of the CDR3: TGTGCCAGCAGTGATGGAGGGACTAGGGACTACGAGCAGTACTTC. Its translation: CASSDGGTRDYEQYF. This sequence joins TRBV6-1 and TRBJ2-7; 8 bases agree with TRBD2. The trim removed 3 bases at V and 3 bases at J, leaving 7 bases unmatched. The CDR3 runs to 15 residues. Germline lookup yields CDR1 MNHNS and CDR2 SASEGT.

The chain employs TRBV27 and TRBJ2-3; perhaps TRBD2 as D (5 bases). Between the trimmed V and J ends, which lost 6 bases and 6 bases, there was a span of 10 bases. This CDR3 comprises 12 residues. CDR1 is MNHEY, CDR2 SMNVEV, per germline (reference sequence). The CDR3 region is CASSGSGDTQYF. The CDR3 DNA sequence: TGTGCCAGCAGCGGTTCGGGGGATACGCAGTATTTT.

V and J are TRBV5-1 and TRBJ1-4; weak D call: TRBD1 (6 bases). The V gene lost 1 base and the J gene lost 4 bases, with 11 bases spanning the gap. The CDR3 extends over 15 amino acids. CDR1 is SGHRS, CDR2 YFSETQ, per germline. The CDR3 DNA follows: TGCGCCAGCAGCTTGCACAGGGCGAGTAATGAAAAACTGTTTTTT. As protein: CASSLHRASNEKLFF.

The chain links TRBV6-5 to TRBJ1-6; unclear D gene. Germline CDR1 reads MNHEY; CDR2 reads SVGAGI. The length of the CDR3 is 15 residues. Deletions cut 5 bases from V and 4 bases from J, with 12 bases between. The CDR3 coding sequence is TGTGCCAGCAGTCCCCCTAGCCTGTATAATTCACCCCTCCACTTT. This gives the protein CASSPPSLYNSPLHF.

The V gene is TRBV7-3, the J gene TRBJ2-7; 9 bases agree with TRBD2. The V segment lost 4 bases and the J segment 3 bases; nucleotides outside the gene matches: 7. This CDR3 comprises 15 residues. In germline, CDR1 is SGHTA, CDR2 FQGTGA. The CDR3 loop is CASSSASGRYYEQYF. CDR3 nucleotides: TGTGCCAGCAGCTCCGCCAGCGGGAGGTACTACGAGCAGTACTTC.

The table lists this clone with a few counts. The chain recombines TRBV28 with TRBJ1-3; TRBD1 matches at 9 bases. Germline CDR1 is MDHEN and CDR2 is SYDVKM. The CDR3 totals 15 residues. The ends lost 4 bases at V and 8 bases at J; junction bases unmatched: 9. The CDR3 coding sequence is TGTGCCAGCAGTTCTCACACAGGGGGCAAGTACACCATATATTTT. Protein sequence: CASSSHTGGKYTIYF.

The rearrangement links TRBV19 to TRBJ1-4, with 7 bases lining up with TRBD1. V shed 5 bases and J 8 bases; nucleotides not matched to a gene: 17. The CDR3 runs to 17 residues. Per germline, CDR1 LNHDA and CDR2 SQIVND (reference sequence). CDR3 sequence (DNA): TGTGCCAGTAGTGTAACTGGACAGGCCACGCGTTGGGAAAAACTGTTTTTT. Residues: CASSVTGQATRWEKLFF.

This clone was observed a handful of times. This chain connects TRBV28 to TRBJ1-5; 7 positions match TRBD1. The germline CDR1 and CDR2 sequences are MDHEN and SYDVKM. The length of the CDR3 is 16 residues. The V and J ends lost 2 bases and 5 bases, in that order; junction bases with no gene match: 9. CDR3 in DNA: TGTGCCAGCAGTTTACGGTACAGGGGATCGCATCAGCCCCAGCATTTT. Translated, it gives CASSLRYRGSHQPQHF.

The genes are TRBV19 and TRBJ1-1; D gene ambiguous. Per germline, CDR1 LNHDA and CDR2 SQIVND (reference sequence). This CDR3 region has 15 residues. The V end lost 11 bases, the J end lost 3 bases, and 22 bases lay between the germline ends. In nucleotides, the CDR3 is TGTGCCGCGAGGCGGGTCCGGGGAGGAGACACTGAAGCTTTCTTT. Translating it yields CAARRVRGGDTEAFF.

The J gene is TRBJ2-3, the V gene TRBV7-2, with D perhaps TRBD2 (6 bases). Germline CDR1 reads SGHTA; CDR2 reads FQGNSA. The CDR3 spans 16 residues. Trimming shortened V by 1 base and J by 4 bases, and 15 bases separated the two germline ends. The CDR3 coding sequence is TGTGCCAGCAGCTTAGGGGTGGGCGGGGCATCAGATACGCAGTATTTT. Translating it yields CASSLGVGGASDTQYF.

In its sample, this clone was seen once. The CDR3 loop is CASSYSVMTEETQYF. CDR3 in DNA: TGTGCCAGCAGTTACTCTGTTATGACAGAAGAGACCCAGTACTTC. The chain has TRBV6-2 or TRBV6-3 and TRBJ2-5; D may be TRBD1 (5 bases). The CDR3 totals 15 residues. From germline, CDR1 is MNHEY and CDR2 SVGEGT. Trimming pared 0 bases from V and 3 bases from J, leaving 11 bases between.

The V call is TRBV2, the J call TRBJ1-5; D might be TRBD1 (5 bases). CDR3 length equals 14 residues. V was pared by 7 bases and J by 0 bases, with 10 bases between. CDR1 is SNHLY, CDR2 FYNNEI, per germline. The DNA for the CDR3 is TGTGCCAGCACGGGGGTCTATAGCAATCAGCCCCAGCATTTT. Translating gives CASTGVYSNQPQHF.

This clone was counted between two and nine times. The chain carries TRBV7-6 and TRBJ2-2, with 8 bases fitting TRBD2. This CDR3 spans 18 amino acids. CDR1 is SGHVS, CDR2 FNYEAQ, per germline. The V segment lost 1 base and the J segment 4 bases; nucleotides outside the gene matches: 11. The CDR3 here is CASSLDLAGPPPTGELFF. CDR3 coding DNA: TGTGCCAGCAGCTTAGATTTAGCGGGGCCACCCCCCACCGGGGAGCTGTTTTTT.

The rearrangement links TRBV6-1 to TRBJ1-5, with 7 bases aligning to TRBD1. CDR1 MNHNS and CDR2 SASEGT come from the germline V gene. This CDR3 is built from 18 residues. Germline trimming cut 2 bases from V and 0 bases from J; bases unmatched to any gene: 10. This CDR3 reads CASSEPTGLGYSNQPQHF. CDR3 nucleotides: TGTGCCAGCAGTGAACCGACAGGGTTGGGGTATAGCAATCAGCCCCAGCATTTT.

The count of this clone is one. This chain connects TRBV29-1 to TRBJ2-1, with a possible D match to TRBD2 (5 bases). CDR1 SQVTM and CDR2 ANQGSEA come from the germline V gene. The ends were cut back, 4 bases at V and 7 bases at J, with 8 bases in the middle. The CDR3 has 11 amino acids. The CDR3 nucleotides are TGCAGCGTTGCGAGAGGGAATGAGCAGTTCTTC. This encodes CSVARGNEQFF.

The chain combines TRBV5-1 with TRBJ1-1; possible D gene TRBD1, 6 bases. Germline V gives CDR1 SGHRS, CDR2 YFSETQ. V was pared by 4 bases and J by 3 bases, with 16 bases between. This CDR3 spans 15 amino acids. In DNA, the CDR3 is TGCGCCAGCAGCAGGACAGACCCGGTGGACACTGAAGCTTTCTTT. This sequence encodes CASSRTDPVDTEAFF. The full variable domain, in which reference TRBV5-1 and TRBJ1-1 provide the parts outside the CDR3, is KAGVTQTPRYLIKTRGQQVTLSCSPISGHRSVSWYQQTPGQGLQFLFEYFSETQRNKGNFPGRFSGRQFSNSRSEMNVSTLELGDSALYLCASSRTDPVDTEAFFGQGTRLTVV.